Shown below are 16 T cell receptor beta chains from a single sample sequenced in a study of shared clonotypes between healthy human individuals. Sequenced by immunoSEQ multiplex PCR; TCRdb stores in-frame clones only, minus some. The table includes 2.5 million or so clones, around 94% detected once. What was sequenced was naive CD4+ T cells sorted from blood. The subset is: CD45RA+ positively selected. Receptor source: a man aged 18 to 30 in good health.

This chain connects TRBV21-1 to TRBJ1-1; no DNA check was done on the table's D call, TRBD1. TRBV21-1 is noted as a pseudogene. The CDR3 is 16 amino acids. The CDR3 sequence: CASSKKGVGSNTEAFF. The CDR3, as DNA: TGTGCCAGCAGCAAAAAGGGGGTGGGGAGCAACACTGAAGCTTTCTTT.

In its sample, this clone was seen once. The chain uses TRBV2 and TRBJ1-2; 9 nucleotides match TRBD1. CDR3 length: 15 residues. Germline V lookup: CDR1 SNHLY, CDR2 FYNNEI. V was pared by 7 bases and J by 6 bases, with 12 bases of the junction left unmatched. The DNA of the CDR3 is TGTGCCAGCAACCTCGGACAGGGGCGAGGGAATGGCTACACCTTC. Residues: CASNLGQGRGNGYTF.

This sequence joins TRBV9 and TRBJ1-1, with D hard to call. There are 14 residues in the CDR3. The germline V gene has CDR1 SGDLS and CDR2 YYNGEE. V lost 0 bases and J lost 0, with 6 bases in between. CDR3 region: CASSVESLNTEAFF. The CDR3 region has the DNA TGTGCCAGCAGCGTAGAATCATTGAACACTGAAGCTTTCTTT. Based on the CDR3 plus reference TRBV9 and TRBJ1-1, the full variable domain is DSGVTQTPKHLITATGQRVTLRCSPRSGDLSVYWYQQSLDQGLQFLIQYYNGEERAKGNILERFSAQQFPDLHSELNLSSLELGDSALYFCASSVESLNTEAFFGQGTRLTVV.

The chain combines TRBV21-1 with TRBJ1-5; the D call of TRBD1 is as the table states it, not checked on the DNA. TRBV21-1 is given as a pseudogene. CDR3 length: 14 residues. For the CDR3, the DNA is TGTGCCAGCAGCAAAGAATCCTGGGACAGGCCCCAGCATTTT. Translating gives CASSKESWDRPQHF.

V gene TRBV19 combines with J gene TRBJ2-5; the D is unclear. CDR1 is LNHDA, CDR2 SQIVND, per germline (reference sequence). V dropped 7 bases and J dropped 2 bases, with 17 bases sitting between them. The CDR3 runs 15 residues. The CDR3 nucleotides read TGTGCCAGTAAGGGATTGAGCGCCACACAAGAGACCCAGTACTTC. Translating gives CASKGLSATQETQYF.

To note about this clone: Other DNA sequences in the same sample also yield this CDR3. The gene calls are TRBV2 and TRBJ2-3, with D maybe TRBD1 (6 bases). With 6 bases removed from V and 0 bases from J, the gap between germline ends came to 13 bases. The germline V gene encodes CDR1 SNHLY and CDR2 FYNNEI. This CDR3 has 15 residues. The CDR3 protein is CASSPGTGSTDTQYF. The CDR3 DNA reads as TGTGCCAGCAGCCCCGGAACAGGGAGCACAGATACGCAGTATTTT. The full variable domain, rest sourced from reference TRBV2 and TRBJ2-3, is EPEVTQTPSHQVTQMGQEVILRCVPISNHLYFYWYRQILGQKVEFLVSFYNNEISEKSEIFDDQFSVERPDGSNFTLKIRSTKLEDSAMYFCASSPGTGSTDTQYFGPGTRLTVL.

This chain joins TRBV6-6 and TRBJ1-4, with a weak D call TRBD1 (5 bases). The germline V gene encodes CDR1 MNHNY and CDR2 SVGAGI (reference sequence). This CDR3 has 14 amino acids. Trimming took 6 bases from V and 3 from J, leaving 11 bases between them. The CDR3 bases are TGTGCCAGCAGACCCGACAGCCCTAATGAAAAACTGTTTTTT. The encoded protein is CASRPDSPNEKLFF.

This rearrangement joins TRBV9 to TRBJ2-5; D is possibly TRBD2 (5 bases). Germline V gives CDR1 SGDLS, CDR2 YYNGEE. V shed 1 base and J shed 4 bases, with 11 bases lying between them. This CDR3 is built from 14 residues. The CDR3 loop is CASSVSGMGETQYF. CDR3 nucleotide sequence: TGTGCCAGCAGCGTATCGGGGATGGGAGAGACCCAGTACTTC.

This chain uses TRBV6-5 with TRBJ1-6, with D maybe TRBD1 (5 bases). Trimming shortened V by 5 bases and J by 6 bases, and 14 bases separated the two germline ends. Germline assignment: CDR1 MNHEY and CDR2 SVGAGI. This CDR3 is 15 amino acids long. Written as DNA, the CDR3 is TGTGCCAGCAGTCCCCCGGGGACGGCTAATTCACCCCTCCACTTT. Protein product: CASSPPGTANSPLHF.

The chain carries TRBV25-1 and TRBJ1-1; no clear D gene. The V gene's germline CDR1 is MGHDK and CDR2 SYGVNS. The CDR3 runs to 13 residues. Trimming cost V 3 bases and J 4 bases, with 9 bases left between them. The CDR3 loop is CASSDWQRTEAFF. In DNA form, the CDR3 reads TGTGCCAGCAGTGATTGGCAGCGCACTGAAGCTTTCTTT. The full variable domain, its missing parts supplied by reference TRBV25-1 and TRBJ1-1, is EADIYQTPRYLVIGTGKKITLECSQTMGHDKMYWYQQDPGMELHLIHYSYGVNSTEKGDLSSESTVSRIRTEHFPLTLESARPSHTSQYLCASSDWQRTEAFFGQGTRLTVV.

This rearrangement joins TRBV18 to TRBJ1-4; no firm D call. Trimming cost V 4 bases and J 8 bases, with 20 bases left between them. Germline V lookup: CDR1 KGHSH, CDR2 LQKENI. The CDR3 spans 16 residues. The CDR3 coding sequence is TGTGCCAGCTCACAGGCCGCGCTGGGCAGTTGGGAAAAACTGTTTTTT. Translated: CASSQAALGSWEKLFF.

The chain is built from TRBV30 and TRBJ1-1, with 7 bases that match TRBD1. Germline V gene data show CDR1 as GTSNPN and CDR2 as SVGIG (reference sequence). The CDR3 covers 14 residues. Unmatched junction bases numbered 13, after V lost 1 base and J lost 11 bases. The CDR3 protein is CAWSEGAGGDVAFF. CDR3 bases: TGTGCCTGGAGTGAGGGGGCAGGGGGAGATGTGGCTTTCTTT.

This clone has a single count. This chain uses TRBV19 with TRBJ2-4, with 8 positions matching TRBD2. The germline CDR1 and CDR2 sequences are LNHDA and SQIVND (reference sequence). Trimming cost V 1 base and J 2 bases; bases outside gene matches: 7. The CDR3 runs to 17 residues. The DNA for the CDR3 is TGTGCCAGTAGTATAGTTGCGGGAGGAGGGTCCAAAAACATTCAGTACTTC. Translation gives CASSIVAGGGSKNIQYF.

This clone was seen a single time. Other DNA variants within this sample encode the same CDR3. This chain connects TRBV18 to TRBJ1-2; D possibly corresponds to TRBD1 (6 bases). V gave up 0 bases and J gave up 5 bases, with 10 bases separating them. Germline CDR1 is KGHSH and CDR2 is LQKENI. This CDR3 contains 14 residues. The CDR3 spells CASSPPNREYGYTF. As DNA, the CDR3 is TGTGCCAGCTCACCACCCAACAGGGAGTATGGCTACACCTTC.

This clone was picked up one time. The genes are TRBV7-9 and TRBJ2-1; no clear D. CDR3 length: 18 amino acids. Trimming took 5 bases from V and 0 from J, leaving 20 bases between them. Germline V gene lookup returns CDR1 SEHNR and CDR2 FQNEAQ (reference sequence). Here the CDR3 reads CASSPRAVRKSSYNEQFF. The CDR3 DNA is TGTGCCAGCAGCCCCCGGGCTGTCCGAAAAAGCTCCTACAATGAGCAGTTCTTC.

With respect to this clone: Other DNA sequences in this sample translate to the same CDR3. V usage is TRBV5-1 and J usage is TRBJ2-6, with TRBD1 as a possible D gene (5 bases). Germline V lookup: CDR1 SGHRS, CDR2 YFSETQ. Deletions cut 4 bases from V and 4 bases from J, with 9 bases between. The CDR3 length is 14 residues. In DNA, the CDR3 is TGCGCCAGCAGCGCAGACAGCGGGGCCAACGTCCTGACTTTC. The encoded protein is CASSADSGANVLTF.